The rows below give T cell receptor beta chains drawn from one sample of a study of cytotoxic CD8 clonotypes in ibrutinib-treated CLL. This table comes from immunoSEQ multiplex PCR, and its TCRdb copy is limited to in-frame clones, with some not included. The sample has roughly 150,000 clones, around 84% seen once. The sequences come from PBMCs, collected after 12 months of ibrutinib treatment. The source is a human donor with chronic lymphocytic leukemia. The CDR3 runs from the conserved cysteine through the conserved F or W. D genes are given only for firm matches. Clone size, where shown, is once, few, many, or a class for clones that have expanded.

V gene: TRBV6-5; J gene: TRBJ2-1; D gene: .; clone size: few; CDR3 length: 15; CDR3 DNA: TGTGCCAGCAGTTCGGGACCCGAGGCCTACAATGAGCAGTTCTTC; CDR3 protein: CASSSGPEAYNEQFF
V gene: TRBV11-1; J gene: TRBJ2-1; D gene: TRBD2; clone size: .; CDR3 length: 16; CDR3 DNA: TGTGCCAGCAGCATACGTCTAGCGGGAGGAAACAATGAGCAGTTCTTC; CDR3 protein: CASSIRLAGGNNEQFF
V gene: TRBV5-6; J gene: TRBJ2-1; D gene: .; clone size: .; CDR3 length: 15; CDR3 DNA: TGTGCCAGCAGCTTGGTCCCGAGAGGCTACAATGAGCAGTTCTTC; CDR3 protein: CASSLVPRGYNEQFF
V gene: TRBV28; J gene: TRBJ1-2; D gene: .; clone size: .; CDR3 length: 11; CDR3 DNA: TGTGCCAGCAAGAGGGCCTATGGCTACACCTTC; CDR3 protein: CASKRAYGYTF
V gene: TRBV7-2; J gene: TRBJ2-7; D gene: .; clone size: once; CDR3 length: 15; CDR3 DNA: TGTGCCAGCAGCCCTAGTCTCCTAGCAAACGACGAGCAGTACTTC; CDR3 protein: CASSPSLLANDEQYF
V gene: TRBV29-1; J gene: TRBJ1-1; D gene: .; clone size: few; CDR3 length: 12; CDR3 DNA: TGCAGCGTTGAAGTTATGAACACTGAAGCTTTCTTT; CDR3 protein: CSVEVMNTEAFF
V gene: TRBV7-2; J gene: TRBJ2-3; D gene: .; clone size: .; CDR3 length: 16; CDR3 DNA: TGTGCCAGCAGCTTAGGCGGATTGAGGGGCTCAGATACGCAGTATTTT; CDR3 protein: CASSLGGLRGSDTQYF
V gene: TRBV7-9; J gene: TRBJ1-2; D gene: .; clone size: .; CDR3 length: 17; CDR3 DNA: TGTGCCAGCAGCTTACTTCTTGTTTCGGCCCGATCCTATGGCTACACCTTC; CDR3 protein: CASSLLLVSARSYGYTF
V gene: TRBV7-8; J gene: TRBJ2-3; D gene: .; clone size: .; CDR3 length: 16; CDR3 DNA: TGTGCCAGCAGCGAGAGAGCGGATTCGATCACAGATACGCAGTATTTT; CDR3 protein: CASSERADSITDTQYF
V gene: TRBV2; J gene: TRBJ1-2; D gene: .; clone size: few; CDR3 length: 12; CDR3 DNA: TGTGCCAGCATGCAACGGATCGAGGGCTACACCTTC; CDR3 protein: CASMQRIEGYTF
V gene: TRBV27; J gene: TRBJ2-5; D gene: .; clone size: .; CDR3 length: 13; CDR3 DNA: TGTGCCAGCAGTTTATCGATACAAGAGACCCAGTACTTC; CDR3 protein: CASSLSIQETQYF
V gene: TRBV19; J gene: TRBJ2-1; D gene: .; clone size: .; CDR3 length: 13; CDR3 DNA: TGTGCCAGTAGCCTAAAAAAATACAATGAGCAGTTCTTC; CDR3 protein: CASSLKKYNEQFF
V gene: TRBV7-2; J gene: TRBJ2-6; D gene: .; clone size: .; CDR3 length: 13; CDR3 DNA: TGTGCCAGCAGCTTACCTGGGGCCAACGTCCTGACTTTC; CDR3 protein: CASSLPGANVLTF
V gene: TRBV27; J gene: TRBJ2-7; D gene: TRBD2; clone size: .; CDR3 length: 16; CDR3 DNA: TGTGCCAGCAGACCTCCCTTTGGGGGGGGGATCTACGAGCAGTACTTC; CDR3 protein: CASRPPFGGGIYEQYF
V gene: TRBV5-1; J gene: TRBJ2-2; D gene: TRBD1; clone size: .; CDR3 length: 16; CDR3 DNA: TGCGCCAGCAGCTGGACAGGGGGCCCCAACACCGGGGAGCTGTTTTTT; CDR3 protein: CASSWTGGPNTGELFF
V gene: TRBV14; J gene: TRBJ2-7; D gene: .; clone size: .; CDR3 length: 11; CDR3 DNA: TGTGCCAGCAGCCAAAGTGAAGCGGCCCACTTC; CDR3 protein: CASSQSEAAHF
V gene: TRBV27; J gene: TRBJ1-6; D gene: TRBD1; clone size: few; CDR3 length: 16; CDR3 DNA: TGTGCCAGCAGTAAGTCTTCGGGACAGGGATTTTCACCCCTCCACTTT; CDR3 protein: CASSKSSGQGFSPLHF
V gene: TRBV19; J gene: TRBJ1-6; D gene: .; clone size: .; CDR3 length: 14; CDR3 DNA: TGTGCCAGTTCGACAGGAGGGCGAAATTCACCCCTCCACTTT; CDR3 protein: CASSTGGRNSPLHF
V gene: TRBV7-9; J gene: TRBJ2-5; D gene: TRBD2; clone size: .; CDR3 length: 16; CDR3 DNA: TGTGCCAGCAGCTTAGGAGGCGGGGGGAACCAAGAGACCCAGTACTTC; CDR3 protein: CASSLGGGGNQETQYF
V gene: TRBV10-3; J gene: TRBJ2-7; D gene: TRBD2; clone size: .; CDR3 length: 12; CDR3 DNA: TGTGCCATCGCGGCTAGCGGCTACGAGCAGTACTTC; CDR3 protein: CAIAASGYEQYF
V gene: TRBV5-5; J gene: TRBJ2-5; D gene: .; clone size: .; CDR3 length: 13; CDR3 DNA: TGTGCCAGCAGCGCGGGACACCAAGAGACCCAGTACTTC; CDR3 protein: CASSAGHQETQYF
V gene: TRBV7-2; J gene: TRBJ2-7; D gene: .; clone size: .; CDR3 length: 15; CDR3 DNA: TGTGCCAGCAGCTTAAGGGCAGGGCAGGCCTACGAGCAGTACTTC; CDR3 protein: CASSLRAGQAYEQYF
V gene: TRBV9; J gene: TRBJ2-7; D gene: .; clone size: .; CDR3 length: 14; CDR3 DNA: TGTGCCAGCAGCCCGAGAAGTTACTCCTACGAGCAGTACTTC; CDR3 protein: CASSPRSYSYEQYF
V gene: TRBV6-5; J gene: TRBJ2-2; D gene: .; clone size: .; CDR3 length: 15; CDR3 DNA: TGTGCCAGCAGTTATTCCTTTGAGCTAACCGGGGAGCTGTTTTTT; CDR3 protein: CASSYSFELTGELFF
V gene: TRBV30; J gene: TRBJ1-1; D gene: TRBD1; clone size: .; CDR3 length: 14; CDR3 DNA: TGTGCCTGGAGTGGGACAGGGGTCGGCACTGAAGCTTTCTTT; CDR3 protein: CAWSGTGVGTEAFF
V gene: TRBV4-1; J gene: TRBJ1-1; D gene: .; clone size: few; CDR3 length: 13; CDR3 DNA: TGCGCCAGCAGCCAAGAGGTGAGCACTGAAGCTTTCTTT; CDR3 protein: CASSQEVSTEAFF
V gene: TRBV19; J gene: TRBJ1-1; D gene: TRBD1; clone size: .; CDR3 length: 13; CDR3 DNA: TGTGCCAGTAGCACTACAGGGGACACTGAAGCTTTCTTT; CDR3 protein: CASSTTGDTEAFF
V gene: TRBV5-6; J gene: TRBJ2-2; D gene: .; clone size: few; CDR3 length: 13; CDR3 DNA: TGTGCCAGCACCCCTGGGTCCACCGGGGAGCTGTTTTTT; CDR3 protein: CASTPGSTGELFF